The 17 T cell receptor beta chains listed next were all sequenced from one sample in a study of blood T cells in healthy people across ages. The authors ran a second PCR of roughly 6 to 12 cycles using a sample-barcoded 5' primer and a J-beta primer mix. TCRdb reprocessed the 5' RACE reads via MiXCR and lists one record per CDR3 protein. The data hold about 1.4 million distinct CDR3 sequences, with roughly 59% observed a single time. Sequenced: blood. The receptors here all came from a young man in good health.

J is TRBJ2-5 and V is TRBV7-2; 10 bases align to TRBD2. The junction had 5 bases not matched to a gene; V was cut back by 4 bases and J by 0 bases. Germline assignment: CDR1 SGHTA and CDR2 FQGNSA. CDR3 length: 16 residues. CDR3 bases: TGTGCCAGCAGCTCACTAGCGGGGAGGCACCAAGAGACCCAGTACTTC. Translating it yields CASSSLAGRHQETQYF. The variable domain in full, with the rest retrieved from reference TRBV7-2 and TRBJ2-5, is GAGVSQSPSNKVTEKGKDVELRCDPISGHTALYWYRQSLGQGLEFLIYFQGNSAPDKSGLPSDRFSAERTGGSVSTLTIQRTQQEDSAVYLCASSSLAGRHQETQYFGPGTRLLVL.

The chain carries TRBV7-9 and TRBJ2-1, with TRBD2 identical over 9 bases. This CDR3 is built from 17 residues. The germline CDR1 and CDR2 sequences are SEHNR and FQNEAQ (reference sequence). After removal of 2 bases from V and 8 bases from J, the junction contained 13 bases not matched to a gene. CDR3 sequence reads: CASSLSSGLAIGDEQFF. In DNA, the CDR3 is TGTGCCAGCAGCTTAAGCTCGGGACTAGCAATAGGGGATGAGCAGTTCTTC.

The gene calls are TRBV20-1 and TRBJ2-7, with D uncertain. Looked up from germline, CDR1 is DFQATT and CDR2 is SNEGSKA (reference sequence). This CDR3 has 13 residues. V was shortened by 3 bases and J by 3 bases, with 12 bases between the two germline ends. CDR3 bases: TGCAGTGCTAGGAGGCAGGTGGGCTACGAGCAGTACTTC. Amino acids: CSARRQVGYEQYF.

The genes are TRBV28 and TRBJ2-4; 9 bases line up with TRBD1. V lost 5 bases, J lost 1 base, and 6 bases stayed unmatched. CDR1 and CDR2 from the germline V gene are MDHEN and SYDVKM. This CDR3 region has 16 residues. CDR3 DNA sequence: TGTGCCAGCAGTACAGGGGGCGGTTTGGCCAAAAACATTCAGTACTTC. Its protein product is CASSTGGGLAKNIQYF.

The chain links TRBV3-1 to TRBJ2-5; D might be TRBD2 (7 bases). The J call may not be correct, given that the DNA end is closer to TRBJ2-7. This CDR3 is 14 amino acids long. The germline CDR1 and CDR2 sequences are LGHDT and YNNKEL (reference sequence). This CDR3 is CASSPGEGPIEQYF. CDR3 DNA sequence: TGTGCCAGCAGCCCAGGGGAGGGCCCCATCGAGCAGTACTTC.

V is TRBV15 and J is TRBJ2-1; D gene ambiguous. The V end lost 8 bases, the J end lost 2 bases, and 16 bases lay between the germline ends. CDR1 LNHNV and CDR2 YYDKDF come from the germline V gene (reference sequence). This CDR3 region has 15 residues. The CDR3 loop reads CATGPRWATYNEQFF. DNA for the CDR3: TGTGCCACCGGGCCGCGGTGGGCCACCTACAATGAGCAGTTCTTC.

The V and J genes are TRBV29-1 and TRBJ2-1, with 7 nucleotides matching TRBD2. Germline CDR1 is SQVTM and CDR2 is ANQGSEA. Unmatched junction bases numbered 8, after V lost 1 base and J lost 8 bases. This CDR3 contains 14 residues. The CDR3 bases are TGCAGCGTTGAAGCGGGGGGAGGAAGGGATGAGCAGTTCTTC. Translating it yields CSVEAGGGRDEQFF.

V and J are TRBV4-2 and TRBJ1-1; D perhaps matches TRBD1 (6 bases). CDR1 and CDR2 from the germline V gene are LGHNA and YNFKEQ. The CDR3 has 17 amino acids. Deletions cut 2 bases from V and 2 bases from J, with 18 bases between. The CDR3 region is CASSQLWGGRDNTEAFF. The DNA of the CDR3 is TGTGCCAGCAGCCAACTCTGGGGGGGCAGGGATAACACTGAAGCTTTCTTT.

This rearrangement joins TRBV4-3 to TRBJ1-4; D is uncertain. With 11 bases removed from V and 7 bases from J, the gap between germline ends came to 20 bases. This CDR3 has 14 amino acids. Germline V gene data show CDR1 as LGHNA and CDR2 as YSLEER. The CDR3 loop reads CASSSGLWVEKLFF. The CDR3 DNA sequence: TGCGCCTCCTCTTCAGGTTTATGGGTTGAAAAACTGTTTTTT.

This chain connects TRBV29-1 to TRBJ2-7; a weak D match, TRBD2 (5 bases). V was clipped by 1 base and J by 2 bases, with 15 bases between them. Germline CDR1 is SQVTM and CDR2 is ANQGSEA. The CDR3 has 15 residues. CDR3 region: CSVEGLGSETYEQYF. CDR3 DNA: TGCAGCGTTGAAGGTTTGGGGAGTGAGACCTACGAGCAGTACTTC.

The sample holds one count of this clonotype. The chain joins TRBV6-5 to TRBJ2-5, with a tentative D call TRBD1 (5 bases). The CDR3 extends over 12 amino acids. Trimming removed 6 bases from V and 4 bases from J, with 9 bases in between. The germline V gene encodes CDR1 MNHEY and CDR2 SVGAGI. The CDR3 spells CASRHRRETQYF. Here the CDR3 DNA reads TGTGCCAGCAGGCACAGGAGAGAGACCCAGTACTTC.

This clonotype was picked up one time. The chain joins TRBV6-5 to TRBJ2-3; 9 bases are a match to TRBD1. The CDR3 runs 16 residues. V lost 8 bases and J lost 2; bases outside the gene matches: 11. From germline, CDR1 is MNHEY and CDR2 SVGAGI. CDR3 loop: CASRLQQGAPTDTQYF. CDR3 DNA: TGTGCCAGCCGGCTCCAACAGGGGGCGCCCACAGATACGCAGTATTTT.

This clonotype was detected once. V gene TRBV10-3 combines with J gene TRBJ2-2; 14 bases match TRBD2. With V trimmed by 8 bases and J by 7 bases, 3 bases remained unmatched. Germline values: CDR1 ENHRY, CDR2 SYGVKD. This CDR3 contains 14 residues. DNA of the CDR3: TGTGCCATCCGACTAGCGGGGGGGGACGGGGAGCTGTTTTTT. This gives the protein CAIRLAGGDGELFF.

CDR3 residues: CASTLGGVGEGEQYF. The CDR3, as DNA: TGTGCCAGCACTCTGGGCGGGGTCGGGGAGGGGGAGCAGTACTTC. This sequence joins TRBV11-2 and TRBJ2-7; 7 nucleotides match TRBD2. The V gene's germline CDR1 is SGHAT and CDR2 FQNNGV. The CDR3 covers 15 residues. The J segment lost 7 bases and the V segment lost 7 bases, leaving 16 bases of the junction unmatched. Full variable domain (remainder filled in from reference TRBV11-2 and TRBJ2-7): EAGVAQSPRYKIIEKRQSVAFWCNPISGHATLYWYQQILGQGPKLLIQFQNNGVVDDSQLPKDRFSAERLKGVDSTLKIQPAKLEDSAVYLCASTLGGVGEGEQYFGPGTRLTVT.

The V and J genes are TRBV7-9 and TRBJ2-1; D is uncertain. The CDR3 is made up of 13 amino acids. Trimming removed 10 bases from V and 5 bases from J, with 15 bases in between. Germline V gives CDR1 SEHNR, CDR2 FQNEAQ (reference sequence). The CDR3 DNA reads TGTGCCATCTTGGGATCTTCGGACAATGAGCAGTTCTTC. Its translation is CAILGSSDNEQFF. The whole variable domain, remainder taken from reference TRBV7-9 and TRBJ2-1, is DTGVSQNPRHKITKRGQNVTFRCDPISEHNRLYWYRQTLGQGPEFLTYFQNEAQLEKSRLLSDRFSAERPKGSFSTLEIQRTEQGDSAMYLCAILGSSDNEQFFGPGTRLTVL.

This clonotype was seen once. V and J are TRBV13 and TRBJ2-2; D is possibly TRBD2 (5 bases). V was cut by 0 bases and J by 0 bases, with 8 bases left in between. Germline loops: CDR1 PRHDT, CDR2 FYEKMQ (reference sequence). The CDR3 spans 16 residues. CDR3 sequence reads: CASSLGWETNTGELFF. The CDR3, as DNA: TGTGCCAGCAGCTTAGGCTGGGAGACGAACACCGGGGAGCTGTTTTTT.

The chain carries TRBV12-3 or TRBV12-4 and TRBJ2-3; 10 bases line up with TRBD2. The CDR3 spans 14 residues. The trim removed 0 bases at V and 6 bases at J, leaving 0 bases unmatched. This CDR3 reads CASSLAAGGDTQYF. In DNA, the CDR3 is TGTGCCAGCAGTTTAGCAGCGGGAGGGGATACGCAGTATTTT.